The T cell receptor beta chain under discussion was sequenced for a study of blood T cell repertoires in COVID-19. Study-wide background: Donors in the United States, Italy and Spain gave samples during acute or convalescent COVID-19.

Germline lookup yields CDR1 SGHTA and CDR2 FQGTGA. This CDR3 contains 16 residues. The V segment lost 5 bases and the J segment 1 base; nucleotides outside the gene matches: 4. The method was immunoSEQ multiplex PCR; TCRdb's version includes in-frame clones alone and lacks a portion of them. In the table there are 70,000 to 75,000 clones, 88% of which are singletons. The chain links TRBV7-3 to TRBJ2-5; 13 positions match TRBD2. The sequencing input was peripheral blood. The sequence came from a human donor in a cohort sampled during active COVID-19. The chain's CDR3 is CASSPRTSGGQETQYF. Written as DNA, the CDR3 is TGTGCCAGCAGCCCCCGGACTAGCGGGGGCCAAGAGACCCAGTACTTC. The variable domain in full, with the rest retrieved from reference TRBV7-3 and TRBJ2-5, is GAGVSQTPSNKVTEKGKYVELRCDPISGHTALYWYRQSLGQGPEFLIYFQGTGAADDSGLPNDRFFAVRPEGSVSTLKIQRTERGDSAVYLCASSPRTSGGQETQYFGPGTRLLVL.